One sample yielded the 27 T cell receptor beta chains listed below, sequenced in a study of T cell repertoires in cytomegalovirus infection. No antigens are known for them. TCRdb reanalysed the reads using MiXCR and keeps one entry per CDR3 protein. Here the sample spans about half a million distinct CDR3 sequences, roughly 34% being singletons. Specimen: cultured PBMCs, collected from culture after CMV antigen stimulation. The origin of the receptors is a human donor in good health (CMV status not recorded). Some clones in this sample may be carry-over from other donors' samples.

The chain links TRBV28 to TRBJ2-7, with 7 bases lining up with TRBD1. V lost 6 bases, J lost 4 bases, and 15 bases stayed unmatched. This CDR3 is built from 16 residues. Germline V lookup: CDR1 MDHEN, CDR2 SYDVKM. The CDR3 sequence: CASSNDLLTGAYEQYF. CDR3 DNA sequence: TGTGCCAGCAGCAACGATCTTTTAACAGGGGCGTACGAGCAGTACTTC.

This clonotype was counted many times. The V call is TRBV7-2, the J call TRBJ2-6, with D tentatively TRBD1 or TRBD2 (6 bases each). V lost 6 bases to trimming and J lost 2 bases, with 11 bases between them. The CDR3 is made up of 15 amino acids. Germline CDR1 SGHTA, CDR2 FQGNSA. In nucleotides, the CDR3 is TGTGCCAGCAGTTACAGGGAGGCTGGGGCCAACGTCCTGACTTTC. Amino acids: CASSYREAGANVLTF.

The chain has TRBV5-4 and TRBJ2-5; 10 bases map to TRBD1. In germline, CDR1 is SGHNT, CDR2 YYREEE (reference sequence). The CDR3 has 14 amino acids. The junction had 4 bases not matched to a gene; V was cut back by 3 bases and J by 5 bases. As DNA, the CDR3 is TGTGCCAGCAGCTCGACAGGGGGCTCCGAGACCCAGTACTTC. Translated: CASSSTGGSETQYF.

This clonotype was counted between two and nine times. CDR3 bases: TGTGCCACCGGACTAGATTCGTACAATGAGCAGTTCTTC. Translation: CATGLDSYNEQFF. This chain connects TRBV2 to TRBJ2-1; 7 bases agree with TRBD2. Looked up from germline, CDR1 is SNHLY and CDR2 is FYNNEI. V shed 10 bases and J 4 bases; nucleotides not matched to a gene: 7. The CDR3 has 13 amino acids.

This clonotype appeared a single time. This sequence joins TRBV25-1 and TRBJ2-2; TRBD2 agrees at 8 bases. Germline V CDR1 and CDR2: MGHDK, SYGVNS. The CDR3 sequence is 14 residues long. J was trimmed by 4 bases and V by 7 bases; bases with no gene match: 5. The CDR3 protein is CASKGLGATGELFF. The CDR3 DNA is TGTGCCAGCAAGGGACTAGGAGCCACCGGGGAGCTGTTTTTT.

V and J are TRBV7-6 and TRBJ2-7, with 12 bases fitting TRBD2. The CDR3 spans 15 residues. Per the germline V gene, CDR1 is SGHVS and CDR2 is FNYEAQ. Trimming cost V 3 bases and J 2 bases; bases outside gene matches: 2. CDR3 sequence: CASSFRLAGAYEQYF. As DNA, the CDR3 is TGTGCCAGCAGCTTTCGACTAGCGGGAGCCTACGAGCAGTACTTC. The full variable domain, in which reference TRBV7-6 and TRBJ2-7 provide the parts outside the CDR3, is GAGVSQSPRYKVTKRGQDVALRCDPISGHVSLYWYRQALGQGPEFLTYFNYEAQQDKSGLPNDRFSAERPEGSISTLTIQRTEQRDSAMYRCASSFRLAGAYEQYFGPGTRLTVT.

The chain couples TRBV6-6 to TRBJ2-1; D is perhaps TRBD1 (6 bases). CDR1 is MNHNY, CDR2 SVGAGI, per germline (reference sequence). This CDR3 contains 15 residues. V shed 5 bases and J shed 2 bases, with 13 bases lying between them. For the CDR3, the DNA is TGTGCCAGCAGTCGAGACAGGAGTGCCTACAATGAGCAGTTCTTC. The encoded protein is CASSRDRSAYNEQFF.

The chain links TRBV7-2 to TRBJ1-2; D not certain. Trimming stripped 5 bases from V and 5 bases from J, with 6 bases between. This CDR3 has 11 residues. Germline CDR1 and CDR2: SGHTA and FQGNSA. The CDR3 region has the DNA TGTGCCAGCAGCGGCAGATATGGCTACACCTTC. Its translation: CASSGRYGYTF. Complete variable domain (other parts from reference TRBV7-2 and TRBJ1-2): GAGVSQSPSNKVTEKGKDVELRCDPISGHTALYWYRQSLGQGLEFLIYFQGNSAPDKSGLPSDRFSAERTGGSVSTLTIQRTQQEDSAVYLCASSGRYGYTFGSGTRLTVV.

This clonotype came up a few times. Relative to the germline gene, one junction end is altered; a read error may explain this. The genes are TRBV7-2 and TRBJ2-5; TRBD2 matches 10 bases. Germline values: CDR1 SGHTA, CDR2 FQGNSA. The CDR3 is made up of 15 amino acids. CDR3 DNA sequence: TGTGCCAGCAGCCTAGCGGGAGTATCCCAAGAGACCCAGTACTTC. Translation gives CASSLAGVSQETQYF.

CDR3 region: CASNQIRGRNTEAFF. For the CDR3, the DNA is TGTGCCAGTAATCAAATAAGGGGGCGAAACACTGAAGCTTTCTTT. This chain uses TRBV12-3 or TRBV12-4 with TRBJ1-1; 7 nucleotides agree with TRBD1. The V gene end was trimmed by 9 bases and the J gene end by 2 bases; junction bases not matched to a gene: 12. This CDR3 spans 15 amino acids.

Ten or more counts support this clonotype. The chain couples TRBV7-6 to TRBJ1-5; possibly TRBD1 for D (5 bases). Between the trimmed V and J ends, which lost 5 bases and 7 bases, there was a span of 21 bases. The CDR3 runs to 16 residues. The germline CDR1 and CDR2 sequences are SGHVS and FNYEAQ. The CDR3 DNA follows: TGTGCCAGCAGCCTTAACCAGTACCCTCGGGGCCAGCCCCAGCATTTT. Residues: CASSLNQYPRGQPQHF.

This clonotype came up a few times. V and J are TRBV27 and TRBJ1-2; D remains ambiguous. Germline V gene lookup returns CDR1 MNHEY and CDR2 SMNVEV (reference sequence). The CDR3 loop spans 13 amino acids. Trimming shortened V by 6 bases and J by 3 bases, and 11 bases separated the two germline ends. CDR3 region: CASSPWVDYGYTF. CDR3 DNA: TGTGCCAGCAGCCCCTGGGTGGACTATGGCTACACCTTC.

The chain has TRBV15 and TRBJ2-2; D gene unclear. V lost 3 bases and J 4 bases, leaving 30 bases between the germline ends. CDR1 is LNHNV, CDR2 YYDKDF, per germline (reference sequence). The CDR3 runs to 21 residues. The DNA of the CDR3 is TGTGCCACCAGCAGTGACCCCGAAGTGGTACGGATGAACTCGTTCACCGGGGAGCTGTTTTTT. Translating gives CATSSDPEVVRMNSFTGELFF.

CDR3 region: CASRGTGNTIYF. In DNA form, the CDR3 reads TGTGCCAGCAGGGGGACTGGAAACACCATATATTTT. The V call is TRBV6-1, the J call TRBJ1-3; D call uncertain. Germline CDR1 is MNHNS and CDR2 is SASEGT. V was cut by 6 bases and J by 2 bases, with 5 bases left in between. CDR3 length equals 12 residues.

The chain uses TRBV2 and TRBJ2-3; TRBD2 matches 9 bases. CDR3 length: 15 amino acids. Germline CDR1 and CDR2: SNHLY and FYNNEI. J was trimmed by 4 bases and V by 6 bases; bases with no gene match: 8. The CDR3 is CASRGFAGGADTQYF. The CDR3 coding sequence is TGTGCCAGCAGGGGGTTCGCGGGAGGGGCAGATACGCAGTATTTT.

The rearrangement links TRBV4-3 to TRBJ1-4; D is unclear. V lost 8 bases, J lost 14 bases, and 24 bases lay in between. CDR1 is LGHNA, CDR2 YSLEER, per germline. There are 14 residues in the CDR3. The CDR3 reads CASAYGQPMSKLFF. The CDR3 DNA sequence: TGCGCCAGCGCCTATGGGCAGCCGATGAGTAAGCTGTTTTTT.

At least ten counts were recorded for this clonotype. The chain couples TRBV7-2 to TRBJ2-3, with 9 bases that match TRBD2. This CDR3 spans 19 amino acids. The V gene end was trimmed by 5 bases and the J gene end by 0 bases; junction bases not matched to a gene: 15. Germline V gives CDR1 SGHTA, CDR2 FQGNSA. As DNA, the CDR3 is TGTGCCAGCAGCCCCTGGGGGCGGGAGGGCCCGTTGAGCACAGATACGCAGTATTTT. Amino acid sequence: CASSPWGREGPLSTDTQYF.

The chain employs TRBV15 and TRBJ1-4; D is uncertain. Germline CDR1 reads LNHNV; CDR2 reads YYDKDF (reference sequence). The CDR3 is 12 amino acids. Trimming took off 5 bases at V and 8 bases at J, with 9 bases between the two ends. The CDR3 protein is CATSSQGEKLFF. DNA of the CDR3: TGTGCCACCAGCTCACAAGGGGAAAAACTGTTTTTT. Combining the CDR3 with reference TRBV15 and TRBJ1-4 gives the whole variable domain DAMVIQNPRYQVTQFGKPVTLSCSQTLNHNVMYWYQQKSSQAPKLLFHYYDKDFNNEADTPDNFQSRRPNTSFCFLDIRSPGLGDTAMYLCATSSQGEKLFFGSGTQLSVL.

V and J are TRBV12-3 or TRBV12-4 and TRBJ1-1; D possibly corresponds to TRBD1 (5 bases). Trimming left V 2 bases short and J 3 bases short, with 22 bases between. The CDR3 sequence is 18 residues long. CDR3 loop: CASSLRMGQGGPYTEAFF. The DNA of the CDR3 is TGTGCCAGCAGTTTAAGGATGGGGCAGGGAGGTCCTTACACTGAAGCTTTCTTT.

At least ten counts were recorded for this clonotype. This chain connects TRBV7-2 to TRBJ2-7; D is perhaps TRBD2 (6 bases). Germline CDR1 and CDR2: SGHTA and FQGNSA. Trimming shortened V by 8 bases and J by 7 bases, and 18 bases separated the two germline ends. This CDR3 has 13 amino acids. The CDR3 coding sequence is TGTGCCAGCCAACGGTCGGGAGTGAGTGAGCAGTACTTC. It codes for CASQRSGVSEQYF.

CDR3 protein: CASSSGDQETQYF. The CDR3, as DNA: TGTGCCAGCAGTTCAGGAGACCAAGAGACCCAGTACTTC. This chain uses TRBV5-4 with TRBJ2-5; D ambiguous. V dropped 5 bases and J dropped 0 bases, with 8 bases sitting between them. This CDR3 has 13 amino acids. Looked up from germline, CDR1 is SGHNT and CDR2 is YYREEE (reference sequence).

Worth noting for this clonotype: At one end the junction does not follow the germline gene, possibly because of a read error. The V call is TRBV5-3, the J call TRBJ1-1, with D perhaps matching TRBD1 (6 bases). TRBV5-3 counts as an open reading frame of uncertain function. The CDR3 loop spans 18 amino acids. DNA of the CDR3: TGTGCCAGCAGCTTGATTTCCAGGTTTTGGGGACAGAACACTGAAGCTTTCTTT. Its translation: CASSLISRFWGQNTEAFF.

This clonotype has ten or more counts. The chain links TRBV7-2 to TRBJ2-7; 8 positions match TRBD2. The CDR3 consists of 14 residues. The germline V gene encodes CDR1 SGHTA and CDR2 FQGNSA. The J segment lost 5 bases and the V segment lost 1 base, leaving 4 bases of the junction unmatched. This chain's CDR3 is CASSLGSGRDEQYV. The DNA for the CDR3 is TGTGCCAGCAGCTTAGGGAGCGGGAGAGACGAGCAGTACGTC.

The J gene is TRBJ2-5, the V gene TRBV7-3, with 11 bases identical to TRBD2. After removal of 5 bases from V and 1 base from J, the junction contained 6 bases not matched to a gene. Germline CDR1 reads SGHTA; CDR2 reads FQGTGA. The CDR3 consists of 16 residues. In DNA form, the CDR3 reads TGTGCCAGCAGCGCCTATACTAGCGGGAGCCAAGAGACCCAGTACTTC. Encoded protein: CASSAYTSGSQETQYF.

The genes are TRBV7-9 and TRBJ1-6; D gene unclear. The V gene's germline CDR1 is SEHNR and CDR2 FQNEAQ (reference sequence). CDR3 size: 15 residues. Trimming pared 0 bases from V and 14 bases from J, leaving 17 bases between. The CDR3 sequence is CASSLATGPEQTLHF. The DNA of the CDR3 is TGTGCCAGCAGCTTAGCGACTGGGCCGGAGCAAACCCTCCACTTT.

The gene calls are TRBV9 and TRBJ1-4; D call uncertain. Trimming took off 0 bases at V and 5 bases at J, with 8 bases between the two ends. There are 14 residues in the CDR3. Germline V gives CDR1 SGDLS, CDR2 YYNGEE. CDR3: CASSVEGRNEKLFF. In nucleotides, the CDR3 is TGTGCCAGCAGCGTAGAAGGACGGAATGAAAAACTGTTTTTT.

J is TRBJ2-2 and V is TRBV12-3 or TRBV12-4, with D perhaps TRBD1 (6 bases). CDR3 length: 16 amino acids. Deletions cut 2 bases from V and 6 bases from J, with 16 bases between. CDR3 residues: CASSLRGRAGAGELFF. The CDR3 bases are TGTGCCAGCAGTTTAAGGGGCAGGGCAGGGGCCGGGGAGCTGTTTTTT.